The sequence of this TCR beta chain was determined in a study of blood T cell repertoires in COVID-19. Study as a whole: The samples span acute and convalescent COVID-19 from the United States, Italy and Spain. The analysed material was cDNA or gDNA that came from T cells, B-cell-depleted T cells, or PBMCs.

This CDR3 spans 18 amino acids. Trimming left V 7 bases short and J 0 bases short, with 24 bases between. Germline assignment: CDR1 SEHNR and CDR2 FQNEAQ (reference sequence). Original processing notes: Reference gene primer amplification yielded estimated nucleated cell counts. Assay used: immunoSEQ multiplex PCR; TCRdb lists only in-frame clones, some missing. D and trimming come from the DNA, and the V and J calls and clone size come from that table. There are 200,000 or so clones in the sample; roughly 82% occur only once, and 4.5% to 6.5% lies in the top ten. The sample consisted of peripheral blood. The TCR comes from a woman aged 25 to 39 with acute or convalescent COVID-19. V usage is TRBV7-9 and J usage is TRBJ1-1, with no clear D. Written as DNA, the CDR3 is TGTGCCAGCACCAAAAGGTCCCCAGGCACGCCCATGAACACTGAAGCTTTCTTT. Its protein is CASTKRSPGTPMNTEAFF. Complete variable domain (other parts from reference TRBV7-9 and TRBJ1-1): DTGVSQNPRHKITKRGQNVTFRCDPISEHNRLYWYRQTLGQGPEFLTYFQNEAQLEKSRLLSDRFSAERPKGSFSTLEIQRTEQGDSAMYLCASTKRSPGTPMNTEAFFGQGTRLTVV.